This record covers a single T cell receptor beta chain. This specimen comes from a study of technical replicates of blood from a few donors. After removal of 3 bases from V and 7 bases from J, the junction contained 8 bases not matched to a gene. Germline CDR1 is MDHEN and CDR2 is SYDVKM. This CDR3 region has 14 residues. TCRdb keeps only in-frame clones here, not all; method: immunoSEQ multiplex PCR. The sample contains roughly 87,000 clones, 90% to 95% of which appear only once. The origin of this receptor is a human donor in good health. The chain couples TRBV28 to TRBJ1-2; 7 bases align to TRBD1. Sequenced sample: T cells isolated from PBMCs. DNA for the CDR3: TGTGCCAGCAGTTTGCCTAACAGGGGACGTGGCTACACCTTC. It translates to CASSLPNRGRGYTF.